This T cell receptor (beta chain) was retrieved from a study of Graves' ophthalmopathy and Graves' hyperthyroidism. V was pared by 5 bases and J by 6 bases, with 10 bases of the junction left unmatched. This CDR3 comprises 15 residues. CDR1 PRHDT and CDR2 FYEKMQ come from the germline V gene (reference sequence). General study results and limits: The model predicted progression of ophthalmopathy with a sensitivity of about 68%, and its specificity was around 72%.

CDR3 regions of TCR beta were amplified from RNA transcripts. Second-round multiplex PCR came after first-round RT-PCR with HTBI primers. TCRdb re-analysed the multiplex PCR reads in MiXCR, keeping a single row per CDR3 protein. The data hold fewer than 650,000 distinct CDR3 sequences, with about a fifth observed a single time. This clonotype was seen many times. What it binds is not known. Researchers classed hyperthyroidism as stable given no ophthalmopathy within 18 months of follow-up. Other autoimmune disease, uncontrolled infection, pregnancy and lactation led to exclusion. As diagnostic evidence, clinical symptoms, serum thyroxine, TRAb, thyroid ultrasound and orbital computed tomography were relied upon.

The chain combines TRBV13 with TRBJ1-1; 9 nucleotides agree with TRBD1. The sequenced material came from peripheral blood. The clonotype was recovered from a woman between 18 and 29 years old with stable Graves' hyperthyroidism. Some clones in this sample may be carry-over from other donors' samples. CDR3 coding DNA: TGTGCCAGCAGCCACCCCGGGACAGGGTGGTCTGAAGCTTTCTTT. Its translation: CASSHPGTGWSEAFF.